This record concerns one TCR beta chain sequence. Its antigen is currently unknown. It was through 5'RACE template switching that TCR cDNA was made, with a universal primer site and UMIs added. Each CDR3 protein gets one entry after TCRdb re-called the 5' RACE reads with MiXCR. The repertoire includes about 550,000 distinct CDR3 sequences, 15% to 20% of them detected once, and more than 13% sits in the top ten. This entry belongs to a study of T cells after yellow fever vaccination. Study summary: Researchers used SMART-Seq v4 Ultra Low Input to prepare fractions that had low cell numbers. Study-level points and caveats: The study re-detected most primary-vaccination clones after the booster (96% CD4, roughly 91% CD8). The presence of abundant clonotypes contaminating from the bulk population was possible in FACS-sorted repertoires.

The germline V gene has CDR1 SGHDT and CDR2 YYEEEE. V dropped 7 bases and J dropped 7 bases, with 13 bases sitting between them. CDR3 length: 12 amino acids. This chain links TRBV5-6 with TRBJ2-3, with D perhaps TRBD2 (5 bases). Here the sequenced sample was PBMCs, taken 15 days after the yellow fever booster vaccination. The sequence derives from a man aged 25 to 45 who received the YFV17D yellow fever vaccine. CDR3 amino acids: CASSGAGNTQYF. The CDR3 DNA follows: TGTGCCAGCTCCGGCGCGGGTAATACGCAGTATTTT.